Shown below are 11 T cell receptor beta chains from a single sample sequenced in a study of shared T cell receptors in the human thymus. Clones were read by immunoSEQ multiplex PCR, and TCRdb kept only the in-frame ones, dropping some. The table lists hundreds of thousands of clones, 75% to 90% of them singletons. This sample was also put to use in a study of human thymus T cells.

The sequencing input was thymocytes. Receptors originate from a girl in the first two years of life with a congenital heart defect.

This clone was counted a single time. The chain carries TRBV5-1 and TRBJ1-5; possibly TRBD1 for D (5 bases). Germline V CDR1 and CDR2: SGHRS, YFSETQ. The CDR3 contains 14 residues. V gave up 2 bases and J gave up 6 bases, with 12 bases separating them. The CDR3 sequence is CASSLFGGSQPQHF. The CDR3 DNA follows: TGCGCCAGCAGCTTATTTGGGGGGTCTCAGCCCCAGCATTTT.

The V and J genes are TRBV5-1 and TRBJ2-5; D perhaps matches TRBD2 (6 bases). The germline V gene has CDR1 SGHRS and CDR2 YFSETQ. This CDR3 has 15 amino acids. Deletions cut 1 base from V and 1 base from J, with 11 bases between. The DNA for the CDR3 is TGCGCCAGCAGCTTGCTCGGGGGATCCCAAGAGACCCAGTACTTC. Protein: CASSLLGGSQETQYF.

The J gene is TRBJ2-7, the V gene TRBV7-8; a weak D match, TRBD2 (6 bases). This CDR3 comprises 20 residues. V lost 1 base and J 2 bases, leaving 27 bases between the germline ends. Germline CDR1 is SGHVS and CDR2 is FQNEAQ. DNA of the CDR3: TGTGCCAGCAGCTTAGTTTTAGGGTACGGAGGGCACGAGCGAGCCTACGAGCAGTACTTC. Translating it yields CASSLVLGYGGHERAYEQYF.

The rearrangement links TRBV4-1 to TRBJ2-1, with D maybe TRBD2 (5 bases). From germline, CDR1 is MGHRA and CDR2 YSYEKL. This CDR3 has 19 residues. Trimming removed 0 bases from V and 9 bases from J, with 27 bases in between. The CDR3 loop is CASSQDGARAAARNSEQFF. As DNA, the CDR3 is TGCGCCAGCAGCCAAGATGGCGCTAGGGCAGCGGCTCGAAACAGTGAGCAGTTCTTC.

CDR3 protein: CAISESFGAGQETQYF. The CDR3 DNA is TGTGCCATCAGTGAGTCGTTTGGGGCGGGGCAAGAGACCCAGTACTTC. The J gene is TRBJ2-5, the V gene TRBV10-3; tentatively, D is TRBD2 (6 bases). This CDR3 has 16 residues. Trimming took off 0 bases at V and 2 bases at J, with 13 bases between the two ends. The germline CDR1 and CDR2 sequences are ENHRY and SYGVKD.

CDR3 region: CASGQASTDTQYF. The CDR3 DNA is TGCGCCAGCGGGCAGGCCAGCACAGATACGCAGTATTTT. V is TRBV5-1 and J is TRBJ2-3; D unresolved. The CDR3 has 13 residues. Trimming removed 7 bases at V and 0 bases at J, with 9 bases between. CDR1 and CDR2 from the germline V gene are SGHRS and YFSETQ.

The J gene is TRBJ1-1, the V gene TRBV5-6, with a tentative D call TRBD1 (5 bases). V lost 5 bases and J 0 bases, leaving 20 bases between the germline ends. Germline loops: CDR1 SGHDT, CDR2 YYEEEE. The CDR3 is made up of 17 amino acids. CDR3 residues: CASRESGPWGMNTEAFF. The CDR3 nucleotides read TGTGCCAGCAGGGAGAGCGGGCCGTGGGGGATGAACACTGAAGCTTTCTTT. The full variable domain, in which reference TRBV5-6 and TRBJ1-1 provide the parts outside the CDR3, is DAGVTQSPTHLIKTRGQQVTLRCSPKSGHDTVSWYQQALGQGPQFIFQYYEEEERQRGNFPDRFSGHQFPNYSSELNVNALLLGDSALYLCASRESGPWGMNTEAFFGQGTRLTVV.

The chain combines TRBV27 with TRBJ1-4; 9 bases fit TRBD1. Germline V gene sequence: CDR1 MNHEY, CDR2 SMNVEV (reference sequence). V gave up 5 bases and J gave up 7 bases; unmatched junction bases: 2. This CDR3 has 13 residues. The CDR3 protein is CASSPQGAEKLFF. The DNA for the CDR3 is TGTGCCAGCAGTCCACAGGGGGCTGAAAAACTGTTTTTT.

The chain carries TRBV6-1 and TRBJ1-2, with D tentatively TRBD1 (5 bases). In germline, CDR1 is MNHNS, CDR2 SASEGT. V gave up 6 bases and J gave up 4 bases, with 12 bases separating them. This CDR3 is 13 amino acids long. Written as DNA, the CDR3 is TGTGCCAGCAGGGGGCTAATTGGCTATGGCTACACCTTC. Translating gives CASRGLIGYGYTF.

V and J are TRBV6-5 and TRBJ2-1, with TRBD2 matching over 9 bases. The V segment lost 7 bases and the J segment 7 bases; nucleotides outside the gene matches: 11. This CDR3 has 15 residues. CDR1 is MNHEY, CDR2 SVGAGI, per germline. CDR3 nucleotides: TGTGCCAGCACCCCGGCTAGCGGGGTTCCGAATGAGCAGTTCTTC. It encodes CASTPASGVPNEQFF.

The chain carries TRBV7-7 and TRBJ2-2, with TRBD1 as a possible D gene (6 bases). CDR1 and CDR2 (germline): SSHAT, FNYEAQ (reference sequence). The CDR3 length is 17 residues. The germline V and J ends were trimmed by 4 bases and 3 bases, with 18 bases remaining between them. The CDR3 reads CASSWEKTGLDTGELFF. The CDR3, as DNA: TGTGCCAGCAGCTGGGAGAAAACAGGGCTGGACACCGGGGAGCTGTTTTTT.